This T cell receptor beta chain was sequenced in a study of metastatic and nonmetastatic thyroid tumors. Every patient underwent thyroid surgery untreated. The germline V gene encodes CDR1 DFQATT and CDR2 SNEGSKA (reference sequence). Trimming stripped 0 bases from V and 1 base from J, with 18 bases between. CDR3 size: 17 residues. TCRdb re-clonotyped the PCR reads through MiXCR. This table holds about 22,000 clones, less than 20% found once. The chain combines TRBV20-1 with TRBJ1-2; TRBD1 might be the D (6 bases). The TCR was taken from a male donor with papillary thyroid cancer or a benign thyroid nodule (not recorded which). Some clones in this sample may be carry-over from other donors' samples. Sequencing used adjacent normal tissue. CDR3 residues: CSARDEGRQESNYGYTF. In DNA, the CDR3 is TGCAGTGCTAGAGATGAAGGGCGACAGGAGAGTAACTATGGCTACACCTTC.